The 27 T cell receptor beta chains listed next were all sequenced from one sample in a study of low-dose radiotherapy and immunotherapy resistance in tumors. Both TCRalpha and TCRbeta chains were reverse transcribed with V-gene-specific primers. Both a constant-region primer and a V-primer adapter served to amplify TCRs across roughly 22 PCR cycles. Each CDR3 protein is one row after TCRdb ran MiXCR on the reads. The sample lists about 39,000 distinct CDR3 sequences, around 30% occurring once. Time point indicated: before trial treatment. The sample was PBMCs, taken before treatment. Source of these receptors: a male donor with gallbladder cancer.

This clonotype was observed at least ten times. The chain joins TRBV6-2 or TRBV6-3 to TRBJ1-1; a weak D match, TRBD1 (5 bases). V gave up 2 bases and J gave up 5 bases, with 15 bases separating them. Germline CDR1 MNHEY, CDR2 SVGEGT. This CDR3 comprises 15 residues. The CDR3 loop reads CASSYGGSGRTEAFF. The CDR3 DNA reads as TGTGCCAGCAGTTACGGGGGAAGCGGGAGGACTGAAGCTTTCTTT.

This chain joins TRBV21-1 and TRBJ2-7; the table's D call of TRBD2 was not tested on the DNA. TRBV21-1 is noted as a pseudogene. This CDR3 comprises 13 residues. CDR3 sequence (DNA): TGTAGACAGAACGGACTAGAGACCTACGAGCAGTACTTC. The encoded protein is CRQNGLETYEQYF.

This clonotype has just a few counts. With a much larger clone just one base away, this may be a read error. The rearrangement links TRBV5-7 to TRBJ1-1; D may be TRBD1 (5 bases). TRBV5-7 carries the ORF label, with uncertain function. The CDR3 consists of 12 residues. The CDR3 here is CASGLVGAEAFF. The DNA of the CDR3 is TGTGCCAGCGGCTTGGTGGGGGCTGAAGCTTTCTTT.

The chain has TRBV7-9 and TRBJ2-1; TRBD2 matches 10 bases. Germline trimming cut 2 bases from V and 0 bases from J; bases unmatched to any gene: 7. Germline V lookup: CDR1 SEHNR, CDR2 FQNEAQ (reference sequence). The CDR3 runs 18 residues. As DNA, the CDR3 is TGTGCCAGCAGCTTACCTTATAGCGGGGGGAGCTCCTACAATGAGCAGTTCTTC. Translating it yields CASSLPYSGGSSYNEQFF.

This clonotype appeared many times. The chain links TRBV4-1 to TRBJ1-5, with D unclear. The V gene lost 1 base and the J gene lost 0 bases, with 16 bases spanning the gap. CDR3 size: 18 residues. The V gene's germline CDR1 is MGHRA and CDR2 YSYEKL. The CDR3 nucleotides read TGCGCCAGCAGCCAAGTTAGGTCCGGGCCGTATAGCAATCAGCCCCAGCATTTT. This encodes CASSQVRSGPYSNQPQHF.

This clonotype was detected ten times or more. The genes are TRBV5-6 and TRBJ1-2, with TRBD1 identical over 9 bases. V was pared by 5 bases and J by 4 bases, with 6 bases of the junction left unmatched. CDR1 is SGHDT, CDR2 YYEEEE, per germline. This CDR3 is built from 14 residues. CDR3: CASSPGQGSYGYTF. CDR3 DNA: TGTGCCAGCAGTCCGGGACAGGGTAGCTATGGCTACACCTTC.

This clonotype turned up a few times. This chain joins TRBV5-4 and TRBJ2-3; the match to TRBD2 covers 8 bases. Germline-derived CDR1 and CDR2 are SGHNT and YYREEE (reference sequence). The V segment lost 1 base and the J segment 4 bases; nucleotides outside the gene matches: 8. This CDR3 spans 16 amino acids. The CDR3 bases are TGTGCCAGCAGCTTGAATGCGGGAGGAAGGGCAGATACGCAGTATTTT. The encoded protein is CASSLNAGGRADTQYF.

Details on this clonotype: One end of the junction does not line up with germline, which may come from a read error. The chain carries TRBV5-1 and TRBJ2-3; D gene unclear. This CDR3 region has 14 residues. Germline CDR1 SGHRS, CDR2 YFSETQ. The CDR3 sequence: CANSLAGSTDTQYF. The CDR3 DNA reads TGCGCCAACAGCTTGGCCGGTAGCACAGATACGCAGTATTTT.

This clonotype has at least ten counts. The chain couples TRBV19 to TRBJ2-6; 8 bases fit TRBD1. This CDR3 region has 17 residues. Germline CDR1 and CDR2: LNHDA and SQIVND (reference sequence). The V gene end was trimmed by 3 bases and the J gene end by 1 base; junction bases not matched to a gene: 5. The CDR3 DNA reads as TGTGCCAGTAGTATTGGGGGACAGGCGTCTGGGGCCAACGTCCTGACTTTC. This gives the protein CASSIGGQASGANVLTF.

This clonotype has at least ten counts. CDR3 DNA sequence: TGTGCCAGCAGCCTTAGCGGGGGGACTCAAGGTGAGCAGTTCTTC. As protein: CASSLSGGTQGEQFF. The rearrangement uses TRBV11-3 and TRBJ2-1; TRBD2 agrees at 10 bases. The germline V gene encodes CDR1 SGHNT and CDR2 YENEEA. The length of the CDR3 is 15 residues. J lost 9 bases, V lost 5 bases, and 10 bases had no gene match.

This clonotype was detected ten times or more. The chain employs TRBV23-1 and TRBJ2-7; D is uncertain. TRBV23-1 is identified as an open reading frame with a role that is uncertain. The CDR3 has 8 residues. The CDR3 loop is CASSQSYV. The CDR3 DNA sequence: TGCGCCAGCAGTCAATCGTATGTC.

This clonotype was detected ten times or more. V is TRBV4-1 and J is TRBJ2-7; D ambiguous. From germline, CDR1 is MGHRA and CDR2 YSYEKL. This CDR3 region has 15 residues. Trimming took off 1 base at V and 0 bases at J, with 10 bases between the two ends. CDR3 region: CASSQGDGYSYEQYF. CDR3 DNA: TGCGCCAGCAGCCAAGGCGACGGGTACTCCTACGAGCAGTACTTC.

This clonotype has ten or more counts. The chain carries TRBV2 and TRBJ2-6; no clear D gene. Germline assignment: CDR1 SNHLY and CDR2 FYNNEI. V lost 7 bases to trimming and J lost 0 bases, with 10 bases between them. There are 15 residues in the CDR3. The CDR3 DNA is TGTGCCAGCAAAAGAGATAGCTCTGGGGCCAACGTCCTGACTTTC. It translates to CASKRDSSGANVLTF.

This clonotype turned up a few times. The CDR3 here is CAISESHKNTGELFF. Written as DNA, the CDR3 is TGTGCCATCAGTGAGTCTCACAAGAACACCGGGGAGCTGTTTTTT. The rearrangement joins TRBV10-3 to TRBJ2-2, with D uncertain. Germline CDR1 and CDR2: ENHRY and SYGVKD. This CDR3 is 15 amino acids long. The V and J ends lost 0 bases and 1 base respectively, with 6 bases between them.

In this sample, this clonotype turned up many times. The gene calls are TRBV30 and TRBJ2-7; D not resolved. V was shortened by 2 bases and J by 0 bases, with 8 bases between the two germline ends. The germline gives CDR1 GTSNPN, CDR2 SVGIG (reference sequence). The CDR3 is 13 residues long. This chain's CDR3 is CAWSSLSSYEQYF. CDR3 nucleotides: TGTGCCTGGAGTTCTTTGAGCTCCTACGAGCAGTACTTC. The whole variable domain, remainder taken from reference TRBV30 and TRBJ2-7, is SQTIHQWPATLVQPVGSPLSLECTVEGTSNPNLYWYRQAAGRGLQLLFYSVGIGQISSEVPQNLSASRPQDRQFILSSKKLLLSDSGFYLCAWSSLSSYEQYFGPGTRLTVT.

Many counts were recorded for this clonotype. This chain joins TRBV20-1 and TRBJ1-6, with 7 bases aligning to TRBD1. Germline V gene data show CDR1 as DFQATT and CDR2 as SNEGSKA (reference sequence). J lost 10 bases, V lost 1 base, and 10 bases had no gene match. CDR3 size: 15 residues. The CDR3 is CSARAQGTAGSPLHF. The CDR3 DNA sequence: TGCAGTGCTAGAGCCCAGGGGACAGCCGGCTCACCCCTCCACTTT.

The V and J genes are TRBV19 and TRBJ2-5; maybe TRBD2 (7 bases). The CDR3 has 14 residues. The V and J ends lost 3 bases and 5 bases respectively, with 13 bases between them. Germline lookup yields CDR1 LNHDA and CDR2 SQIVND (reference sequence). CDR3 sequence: CASSILGGVETQYF. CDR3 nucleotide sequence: TGTGCCAGTAGTATTTTAGGGGGGGTGGAGACCCAGTACTTC. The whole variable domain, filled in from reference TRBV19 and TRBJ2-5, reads DGGITQSPKYLFRKEGQNVTLSCEQNLNHDAMYWYRQDPGQGLRLIYYSQIVNDFQKGDIAEGYSVSREKKESFPLTVTSAQKNPTAFYLCASSILGGVETQYFGPGTRLLVL.

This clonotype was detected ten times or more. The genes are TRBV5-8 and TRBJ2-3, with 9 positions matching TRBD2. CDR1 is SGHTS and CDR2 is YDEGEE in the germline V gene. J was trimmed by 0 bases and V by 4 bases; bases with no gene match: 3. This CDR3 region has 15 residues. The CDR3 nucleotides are TGTGCCAGCAGCCCCCTAGCGGGGAGCACAGATACGCAGTATTTT. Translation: CASSPLAGSTDTQYF.

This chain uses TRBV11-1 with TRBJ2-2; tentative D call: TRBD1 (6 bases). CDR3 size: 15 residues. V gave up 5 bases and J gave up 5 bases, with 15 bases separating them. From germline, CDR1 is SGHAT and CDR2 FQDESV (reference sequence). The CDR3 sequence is CASSPDRRRTGELFF. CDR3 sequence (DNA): TGTGCCAGCAGCCCAGACAGGCGGAGGACCGGGGAGCTGTTTTTT.

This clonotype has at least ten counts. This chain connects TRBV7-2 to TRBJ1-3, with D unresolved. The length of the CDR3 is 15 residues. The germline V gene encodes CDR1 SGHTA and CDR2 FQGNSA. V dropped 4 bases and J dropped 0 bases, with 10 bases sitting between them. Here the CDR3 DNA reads TGTGCCAGCAGCTCTGGACCGAACTCTGGAAACACCATATATTTT. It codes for CASSSGPNSGNTIYF.

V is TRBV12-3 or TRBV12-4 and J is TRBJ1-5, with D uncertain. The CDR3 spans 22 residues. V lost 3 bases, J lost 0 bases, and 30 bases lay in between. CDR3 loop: CASSFRPFLGRRGPNSNQPQHF. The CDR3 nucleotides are TGTGCCAGCAGTTTTCGACCCTTTCTCGGCCGGCGTGGGCCTAATAGCAATCAGCCCCAGCATTTT.

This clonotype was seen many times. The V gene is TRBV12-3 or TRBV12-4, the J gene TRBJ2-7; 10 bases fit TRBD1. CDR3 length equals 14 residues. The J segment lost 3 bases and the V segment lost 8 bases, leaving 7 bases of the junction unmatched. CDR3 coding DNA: TGTGCCAGCGGACCGACAGGGGGCAGCTACGAGCAGTACTTC. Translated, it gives CASGPTGGSYEQYF.

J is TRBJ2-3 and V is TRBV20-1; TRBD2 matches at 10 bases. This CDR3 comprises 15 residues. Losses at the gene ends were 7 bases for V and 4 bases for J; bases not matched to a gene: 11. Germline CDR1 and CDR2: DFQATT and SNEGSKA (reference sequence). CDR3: CSVTLPSGSPDTQYF. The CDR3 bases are TGCAGTGTCACGCTGCCTAGCGGGAGTCCAGATACGCAGTATTTT.

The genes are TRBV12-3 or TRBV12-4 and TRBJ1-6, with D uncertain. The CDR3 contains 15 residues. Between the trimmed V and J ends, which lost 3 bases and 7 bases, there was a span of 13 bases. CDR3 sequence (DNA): TGTGCCAGCAGTTTCTCCCATAATCGCAATTCACCCCTCCACTTT. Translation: CASSFSHNRNSPLHF.

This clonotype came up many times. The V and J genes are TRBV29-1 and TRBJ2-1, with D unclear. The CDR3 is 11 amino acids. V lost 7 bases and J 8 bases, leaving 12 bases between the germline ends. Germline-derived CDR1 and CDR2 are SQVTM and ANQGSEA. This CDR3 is CSARALDEQFF. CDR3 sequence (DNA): TGCAGCGCCCGCGCCCTGGATGAGCAGTTCTTC.

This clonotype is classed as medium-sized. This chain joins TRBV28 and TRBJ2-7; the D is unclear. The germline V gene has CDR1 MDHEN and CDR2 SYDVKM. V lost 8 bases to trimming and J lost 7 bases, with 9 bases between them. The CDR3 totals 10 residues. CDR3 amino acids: CASREREQYF. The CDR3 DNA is TGTGCCAGCCGTGAGAGAGAGCAGTACTTC.

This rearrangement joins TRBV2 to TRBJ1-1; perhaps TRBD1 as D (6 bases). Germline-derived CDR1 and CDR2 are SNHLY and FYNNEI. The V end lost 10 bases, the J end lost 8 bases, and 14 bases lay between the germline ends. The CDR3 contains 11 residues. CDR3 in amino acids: CANTLRGEAFF. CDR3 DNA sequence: TGTGCCAACACCCTGAGGGGGGAAGCTTTCTTT.